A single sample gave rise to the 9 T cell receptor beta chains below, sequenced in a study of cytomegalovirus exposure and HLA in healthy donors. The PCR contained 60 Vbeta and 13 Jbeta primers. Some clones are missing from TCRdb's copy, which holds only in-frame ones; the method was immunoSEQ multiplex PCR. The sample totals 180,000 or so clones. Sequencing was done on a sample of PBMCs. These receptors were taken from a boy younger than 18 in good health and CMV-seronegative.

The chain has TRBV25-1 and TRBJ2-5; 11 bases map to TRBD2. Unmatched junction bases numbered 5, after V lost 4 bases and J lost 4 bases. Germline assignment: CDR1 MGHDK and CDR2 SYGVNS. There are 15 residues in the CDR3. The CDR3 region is CASSAPLAGGETQYF. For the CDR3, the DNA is TGTGCCAGCAGTGCCCCTCTAGCGGGGGGAGAGACCCAGTACTTC.

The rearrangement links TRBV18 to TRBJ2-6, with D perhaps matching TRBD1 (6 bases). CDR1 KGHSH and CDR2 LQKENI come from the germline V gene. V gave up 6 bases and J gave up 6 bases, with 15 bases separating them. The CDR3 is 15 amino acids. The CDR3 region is CASSLRGAEANVLTF. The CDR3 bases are TGTGCCAGCTCCCTCAGGGGTGCCGAGGCCAACGTCCTGACTTTC.

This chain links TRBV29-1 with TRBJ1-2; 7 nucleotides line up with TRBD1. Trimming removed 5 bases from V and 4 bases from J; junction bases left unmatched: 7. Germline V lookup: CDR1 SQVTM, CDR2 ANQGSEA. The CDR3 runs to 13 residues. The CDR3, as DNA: TGCAGCGTTCCAGACAGGGCAGGCTATGGCTACACCTTC. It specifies CSVPDRAGYGYTF.

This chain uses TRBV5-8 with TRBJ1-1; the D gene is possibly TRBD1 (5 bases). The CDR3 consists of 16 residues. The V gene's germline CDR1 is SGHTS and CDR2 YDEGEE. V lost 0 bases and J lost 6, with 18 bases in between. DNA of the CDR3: TGTGCCAGCAGCTTGGTGGCAGGGTGGGGTATGGCTGAAGCTTTCTTT. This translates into CASSLVAGWGMAEAFF.

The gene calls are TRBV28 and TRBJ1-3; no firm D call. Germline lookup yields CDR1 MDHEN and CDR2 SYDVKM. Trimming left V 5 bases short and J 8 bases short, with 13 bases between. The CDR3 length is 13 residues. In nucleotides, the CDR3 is TGTGCCAGCAGTACTACGGGGAGATACACCATATATTTT. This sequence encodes CASSTTGRYTIYF.

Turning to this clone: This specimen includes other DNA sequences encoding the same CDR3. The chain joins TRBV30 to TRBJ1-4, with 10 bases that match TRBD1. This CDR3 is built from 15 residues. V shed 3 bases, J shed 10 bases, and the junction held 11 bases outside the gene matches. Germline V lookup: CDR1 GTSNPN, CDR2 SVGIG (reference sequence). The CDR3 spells CAWSASRDRGLKLFF. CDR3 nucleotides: TGTGCCTGGAGCGCCTCCCGGGACAGGGGATTAAAACTGTTTTTT. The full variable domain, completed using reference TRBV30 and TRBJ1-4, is SQTIHQWPATLVQPVGSPLSLECTVEGTSNPNLYWYRQAAGRGLQLLFYSVGIGQISSEVPQNLSASRPQDRQFILSSKKLLLSDSGFYLCAWSASRDRGLKLFFGSGTQLSVL.

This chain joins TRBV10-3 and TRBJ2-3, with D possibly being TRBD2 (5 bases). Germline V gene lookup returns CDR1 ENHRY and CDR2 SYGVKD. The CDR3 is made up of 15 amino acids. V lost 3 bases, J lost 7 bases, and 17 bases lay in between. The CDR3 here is CAISDDLTGGNTQYF. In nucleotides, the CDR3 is TGTGCCATCAGTGATGACTTAACCGGAGGAAATACGCAGTATTTT.

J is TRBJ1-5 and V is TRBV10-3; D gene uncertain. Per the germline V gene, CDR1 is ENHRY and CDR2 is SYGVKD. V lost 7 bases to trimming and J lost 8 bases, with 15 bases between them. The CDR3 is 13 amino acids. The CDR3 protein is CAITKSTGEPQHF. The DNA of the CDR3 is TGTGCCATCACCAAATCAACCGGGGAGCCCCAGCATTTT.

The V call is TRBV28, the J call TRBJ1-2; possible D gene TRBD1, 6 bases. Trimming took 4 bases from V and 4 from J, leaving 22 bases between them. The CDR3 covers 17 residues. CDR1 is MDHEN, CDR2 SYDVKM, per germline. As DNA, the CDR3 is TGTGCCAGCAGTTCCCCGCACAGGGCCAATCCTCCCTATGGCTACACCTTC. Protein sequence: CASSSPHRANPPYGYTF.